This T cell receptor (beta chain) was recorded in a study of T cell changes during pregnancy in multiple sclerosis. Germline values: CDR1 MNHEY, CDR2 SVGAGI. CDR3 size: 14 residues. V shed 5 bases and J shed 4 bases, with 13 bases lying between them. The assay was immunoSEQ multiplex PCR, and TCRdb's table has in-frame clones only and misses some. The sample carries around 74,000 clones, less than 90% recorded once. This clonotype originated in a female donor with multiple sclerosis, enrolled in a pregnancy study. The sequenced sample was peripheral blood, obtained before pregnancy. The V gene is TRBV6-5, the J gene TRBJ2-3, with D possibly matching TRBD2 (5 bases). CDR3 region: CASSQSGLADTQYF. The CDR3 DNA follows: TGTGCCAGCAGTCAATCGGGGTTGGCAGATACGCAGTATTTT.